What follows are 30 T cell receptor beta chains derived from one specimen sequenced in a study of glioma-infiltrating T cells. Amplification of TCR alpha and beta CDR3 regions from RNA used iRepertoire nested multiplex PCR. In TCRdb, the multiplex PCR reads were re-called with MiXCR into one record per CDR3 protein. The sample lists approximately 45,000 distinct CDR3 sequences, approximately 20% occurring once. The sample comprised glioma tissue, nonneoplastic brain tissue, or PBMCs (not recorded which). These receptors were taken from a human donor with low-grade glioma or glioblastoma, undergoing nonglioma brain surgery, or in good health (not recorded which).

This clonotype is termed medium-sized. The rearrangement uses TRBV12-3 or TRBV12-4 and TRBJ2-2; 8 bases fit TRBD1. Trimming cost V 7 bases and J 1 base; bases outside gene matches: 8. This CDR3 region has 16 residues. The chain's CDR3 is CASTREDRVNTGELFF. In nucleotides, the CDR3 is TGTGCCAGCACCCGAGAGGACAGGGTGAACACCGGGGAGCTGTTTTTT.

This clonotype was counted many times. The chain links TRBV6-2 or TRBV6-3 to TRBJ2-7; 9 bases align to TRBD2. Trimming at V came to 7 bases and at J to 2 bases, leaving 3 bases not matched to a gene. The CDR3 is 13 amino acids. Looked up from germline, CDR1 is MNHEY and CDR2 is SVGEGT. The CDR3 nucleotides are TGTGCCAGCATTTCTAGCGGGACCTACGAGCAGTACTTC. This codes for CASISSGTYEQYF.

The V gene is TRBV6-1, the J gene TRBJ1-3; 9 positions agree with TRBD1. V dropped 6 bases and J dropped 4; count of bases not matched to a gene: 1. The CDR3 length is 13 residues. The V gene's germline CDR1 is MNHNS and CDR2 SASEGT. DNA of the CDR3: TGTGCCAGCAGCGACAGGGGGGGAAACACCATATATTTT. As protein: CASSDRGGNTIYF.

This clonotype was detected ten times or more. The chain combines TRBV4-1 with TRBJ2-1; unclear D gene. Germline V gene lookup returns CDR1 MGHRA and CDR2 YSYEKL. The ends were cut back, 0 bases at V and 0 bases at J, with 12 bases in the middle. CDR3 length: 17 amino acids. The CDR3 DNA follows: TGCGCCAGCAGCCAAGAGGCGGCCCTAAGCTCCTACAATGAGCAGTTCTTC. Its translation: CASSQEAALSSYNEQFF.

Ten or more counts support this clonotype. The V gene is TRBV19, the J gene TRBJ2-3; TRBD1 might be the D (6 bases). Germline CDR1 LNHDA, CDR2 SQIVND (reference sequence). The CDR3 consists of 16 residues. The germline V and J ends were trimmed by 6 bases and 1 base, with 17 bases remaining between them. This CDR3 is CASRGTGLRGTDTQYF. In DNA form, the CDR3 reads TGTGCCAGTAGAGGAACAGGGTTAAGGGGCACAGATACGCAGTATTTT.

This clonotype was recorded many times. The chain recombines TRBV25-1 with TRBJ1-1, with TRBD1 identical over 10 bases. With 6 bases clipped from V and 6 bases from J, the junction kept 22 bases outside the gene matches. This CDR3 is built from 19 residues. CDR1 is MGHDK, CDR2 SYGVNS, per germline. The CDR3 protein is CASSTGTGVIVGPYAEAFF. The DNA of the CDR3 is TGTGCCAGCAGCACCGGGACAGGGGTCATAGTGGGGCCCTACGCTGAAGCTTTCTTT.

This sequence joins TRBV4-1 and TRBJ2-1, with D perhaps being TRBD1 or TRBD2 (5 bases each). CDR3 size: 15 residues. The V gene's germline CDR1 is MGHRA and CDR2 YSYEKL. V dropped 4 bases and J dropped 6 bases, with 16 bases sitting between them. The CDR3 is CASSLRDGGSNEQFF. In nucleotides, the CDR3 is TGCGCCAGCAGCCTCCGGGACGGCGGATCCAATGAGCAGTTCTTC.

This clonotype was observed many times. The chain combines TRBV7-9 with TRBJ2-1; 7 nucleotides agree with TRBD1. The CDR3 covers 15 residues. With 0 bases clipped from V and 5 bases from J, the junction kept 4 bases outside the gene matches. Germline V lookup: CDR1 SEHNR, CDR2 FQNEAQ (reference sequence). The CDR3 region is CASSLAGQFDNEQFF. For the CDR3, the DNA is TGTGCCAGCAGCTTAGCGGGACAGTTCGACAATGAGCAGTTCTTC.

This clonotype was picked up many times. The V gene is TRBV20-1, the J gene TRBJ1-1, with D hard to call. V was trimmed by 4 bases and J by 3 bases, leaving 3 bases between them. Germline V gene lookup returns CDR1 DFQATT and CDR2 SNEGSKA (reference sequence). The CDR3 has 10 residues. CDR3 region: CSAKDTEAFF. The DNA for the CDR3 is TGCAGTGCTAAGGACACTGAAGCTTTCTTT.

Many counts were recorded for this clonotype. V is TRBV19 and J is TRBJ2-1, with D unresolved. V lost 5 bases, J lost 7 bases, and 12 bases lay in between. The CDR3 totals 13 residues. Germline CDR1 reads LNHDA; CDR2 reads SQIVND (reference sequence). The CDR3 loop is CASSAQAQNEQFF. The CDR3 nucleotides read TGTGCCAGTAGTGCCCAGGCCCAGAATGAGCAGTTCTTC.

The CDR3 here is CSVVSRSPVTYEQYF. The CDR3 DNA reads TGCAGCGTTGTGTCCCGCAGCCCGGTTACCTACGAGCAGTACTTC. The rearrangement joins TRBV29-1 to TRBJ2-7, with no clear D. This CDR3 region has 15 residues. Germline V CDR1 and CDR2: SQVTM, ANQGSEA. V was trimmed by 4 bases and J by 2 bases, leaving 18 bases between them.

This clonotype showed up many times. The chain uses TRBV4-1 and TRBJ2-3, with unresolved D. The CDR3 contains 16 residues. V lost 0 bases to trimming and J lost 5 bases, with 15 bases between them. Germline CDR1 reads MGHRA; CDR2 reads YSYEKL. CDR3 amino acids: CASSQEDSLVQDTQYF. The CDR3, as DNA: TGCGCCAGCAGCCAAGAGGATAGCCTGGTCCAAGATACGCAGTATTTT.

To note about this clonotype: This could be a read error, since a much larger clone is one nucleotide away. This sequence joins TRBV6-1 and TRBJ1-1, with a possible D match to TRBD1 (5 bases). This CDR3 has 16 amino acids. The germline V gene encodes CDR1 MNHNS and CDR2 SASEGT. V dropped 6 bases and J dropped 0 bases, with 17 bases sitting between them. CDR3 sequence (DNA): TGTGCCAGCAGCTTTCCGACAGTCGACTTGAACACTGAAGCTTTCTTT. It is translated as CASSFPTVDLNTEAFF.

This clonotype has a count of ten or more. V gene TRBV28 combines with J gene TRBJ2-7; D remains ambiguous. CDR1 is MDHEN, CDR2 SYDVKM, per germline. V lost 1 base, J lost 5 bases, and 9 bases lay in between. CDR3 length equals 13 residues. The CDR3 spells CASSLSATDEQYV. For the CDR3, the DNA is TGTGCCAGCAGTTTATCGGCAACGGACGAGCAGTACGTC.

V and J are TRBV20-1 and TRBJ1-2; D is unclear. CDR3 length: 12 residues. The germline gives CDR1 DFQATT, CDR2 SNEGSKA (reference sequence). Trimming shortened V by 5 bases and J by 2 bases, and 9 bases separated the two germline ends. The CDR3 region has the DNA TGCAGTGCTGGAGCCGAAAACTATGGCTACACCTTC. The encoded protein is CSAGAENYGYTF.

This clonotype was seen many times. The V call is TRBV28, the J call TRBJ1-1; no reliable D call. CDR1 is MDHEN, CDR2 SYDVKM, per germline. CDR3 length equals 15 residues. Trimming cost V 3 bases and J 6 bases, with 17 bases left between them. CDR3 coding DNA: TGTGCCAGCAGTTTGGACGCCCGTTCGGTGGCTGAAGCTTTCTTT. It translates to CASSLDARSVAEAFF.

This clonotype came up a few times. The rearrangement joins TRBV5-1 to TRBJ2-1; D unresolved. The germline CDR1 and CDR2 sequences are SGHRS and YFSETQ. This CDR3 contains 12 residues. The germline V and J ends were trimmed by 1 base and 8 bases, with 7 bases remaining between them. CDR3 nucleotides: TGCGCCAGCAGCTTGCGGGTCCATGAGCAGTTCTTC. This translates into CASSLRVHEQFF.

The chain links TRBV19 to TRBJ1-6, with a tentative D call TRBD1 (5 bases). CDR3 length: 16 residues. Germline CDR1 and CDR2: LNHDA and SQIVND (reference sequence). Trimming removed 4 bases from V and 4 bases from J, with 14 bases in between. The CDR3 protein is CASSKGTDIYNSPLHF. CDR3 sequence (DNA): TGTGCCAGTAGTAAGGGGACGGACATTTATAATTCACCCCTCCACTTT.

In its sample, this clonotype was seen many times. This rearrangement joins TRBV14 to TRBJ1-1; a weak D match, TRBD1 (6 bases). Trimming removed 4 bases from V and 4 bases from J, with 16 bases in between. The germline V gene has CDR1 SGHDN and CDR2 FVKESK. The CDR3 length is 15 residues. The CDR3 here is CASSPSGGGSTEAFF. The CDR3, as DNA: TGTGCCAGCAGCCCCTCGGGGGGGGGCTCCACTGAAGCTTTCTTT.

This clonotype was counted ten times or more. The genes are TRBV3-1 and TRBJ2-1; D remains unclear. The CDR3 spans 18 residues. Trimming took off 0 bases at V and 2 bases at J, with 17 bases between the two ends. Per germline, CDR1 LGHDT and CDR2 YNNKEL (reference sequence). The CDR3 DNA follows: TGTGCCAGCAGCCAAGAAACTTTCACGATGGCTGCCTACAATGAGCAGTTCTTC. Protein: CASSQETFTMAAYNEQFF.

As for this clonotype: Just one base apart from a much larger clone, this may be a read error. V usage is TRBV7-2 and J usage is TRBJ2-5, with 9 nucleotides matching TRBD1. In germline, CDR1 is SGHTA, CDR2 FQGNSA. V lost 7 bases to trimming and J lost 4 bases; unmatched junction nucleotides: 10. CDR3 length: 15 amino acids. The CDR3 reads CASIKTGTGPETQYF. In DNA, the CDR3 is TGTGCCAGCATCAAAACCGGGACAGGGCCAGAGACCCAGTACTTC.

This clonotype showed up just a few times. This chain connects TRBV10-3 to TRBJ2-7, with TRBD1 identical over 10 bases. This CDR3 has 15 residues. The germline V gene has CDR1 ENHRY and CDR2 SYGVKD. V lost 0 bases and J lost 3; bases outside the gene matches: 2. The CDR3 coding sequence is TGTGCCATCAGTGAGTCTGGACAGGGGGGCTACGAGCAGTACTTC. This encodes CAISESGQGGYEQYF.

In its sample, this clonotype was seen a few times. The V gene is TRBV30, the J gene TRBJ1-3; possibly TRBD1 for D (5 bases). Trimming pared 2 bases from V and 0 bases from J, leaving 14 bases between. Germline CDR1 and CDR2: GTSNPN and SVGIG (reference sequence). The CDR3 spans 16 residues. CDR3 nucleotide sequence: TGTGCCTGGAGTCAACCCGAACAGGTCTCTGGAAACACCATATATTTT. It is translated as CAWSQPEQVSGNTIYF.

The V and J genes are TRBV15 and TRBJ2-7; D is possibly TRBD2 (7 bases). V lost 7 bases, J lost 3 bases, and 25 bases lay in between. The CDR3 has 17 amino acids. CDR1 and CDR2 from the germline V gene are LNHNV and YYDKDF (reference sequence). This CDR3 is CATTPLTSGGWNYEQYF. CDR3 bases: TGTGCCACCACCCCGCTCACCTCGGGGGGCTGGAACTACGAGCAGTACTTC.

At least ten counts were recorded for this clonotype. In DNA, the CDR3 is TGTGCCAGTTTGAAAGAAGAGACCCAGTACTTC. Translating gives CASLKEETQYF. V usage is TRBV28 and J usage is TRBJ2-5; D is unclear. Trimming took 9 bases from V and 3 from J, leaving 8 bases between them. Germline lookup yields CDR1 MDHEN and CDR2 SYDVKM. The CDR3 totals 11 residues.

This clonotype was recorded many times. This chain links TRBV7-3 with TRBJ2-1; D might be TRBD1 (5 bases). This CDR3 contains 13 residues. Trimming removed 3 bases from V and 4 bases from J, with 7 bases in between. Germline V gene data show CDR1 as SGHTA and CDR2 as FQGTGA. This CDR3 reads CASSFGAYNEQFF. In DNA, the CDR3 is TGTGCCAGCAGCTTTGGGGCGTACAATGAGCAGTTCTTC.

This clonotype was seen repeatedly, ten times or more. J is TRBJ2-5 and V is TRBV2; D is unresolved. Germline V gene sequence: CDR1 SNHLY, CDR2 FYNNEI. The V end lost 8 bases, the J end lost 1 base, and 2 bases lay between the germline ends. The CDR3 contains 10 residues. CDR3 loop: CASGQETQYF. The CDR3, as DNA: TGTGCCAGCGGCCAAGAGACCCAGTACTTC.

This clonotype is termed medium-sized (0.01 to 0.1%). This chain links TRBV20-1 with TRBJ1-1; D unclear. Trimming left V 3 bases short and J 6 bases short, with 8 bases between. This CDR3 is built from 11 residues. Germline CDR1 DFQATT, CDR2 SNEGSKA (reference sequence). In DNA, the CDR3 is TGCAGTGCTAGTAGGCGGGCTGAAGCTTTCTTT. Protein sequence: CSASRRAEAFF.

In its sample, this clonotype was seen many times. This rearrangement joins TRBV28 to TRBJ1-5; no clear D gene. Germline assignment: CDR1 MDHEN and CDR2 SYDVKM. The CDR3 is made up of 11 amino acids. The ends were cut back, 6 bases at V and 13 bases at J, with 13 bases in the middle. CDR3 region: CASSRNFFQHF. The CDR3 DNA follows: TGTGCCAGCAGCCGAAACTTCTTTCAGCATTTT.

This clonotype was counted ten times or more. The CDR3 here is CASSLTASTGELFF. For the CDR3, the DNA is TGTGCCAGCAGCTTGACGGCTAGTACCGGGGAGCTGTTTTTT. This chain joins TRBV6-1 and TRBJ2-2; D is unresolved. CDR1 MNHNS and CDR2 SASEGT come from the germline V gene. V lost 6 bases and J 5 bases, leaving 13 bases between the germline ends. The CDR3 length is 14 residues.